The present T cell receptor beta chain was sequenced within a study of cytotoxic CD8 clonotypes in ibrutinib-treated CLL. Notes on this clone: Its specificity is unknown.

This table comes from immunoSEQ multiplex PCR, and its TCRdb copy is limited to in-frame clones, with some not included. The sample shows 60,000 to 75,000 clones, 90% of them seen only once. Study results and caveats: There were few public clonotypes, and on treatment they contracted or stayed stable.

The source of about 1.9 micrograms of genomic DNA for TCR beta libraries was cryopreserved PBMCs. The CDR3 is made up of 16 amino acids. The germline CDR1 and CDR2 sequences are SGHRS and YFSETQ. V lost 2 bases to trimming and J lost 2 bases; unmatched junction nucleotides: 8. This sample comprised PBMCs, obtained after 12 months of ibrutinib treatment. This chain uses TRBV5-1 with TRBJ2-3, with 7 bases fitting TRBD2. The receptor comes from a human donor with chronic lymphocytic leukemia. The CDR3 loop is CASSFRSGIDTDTQYF. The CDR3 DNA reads TGCGCCAGCAGCTTCCGGAGCGGGATAGACACAGATACGCAGTATTTT.